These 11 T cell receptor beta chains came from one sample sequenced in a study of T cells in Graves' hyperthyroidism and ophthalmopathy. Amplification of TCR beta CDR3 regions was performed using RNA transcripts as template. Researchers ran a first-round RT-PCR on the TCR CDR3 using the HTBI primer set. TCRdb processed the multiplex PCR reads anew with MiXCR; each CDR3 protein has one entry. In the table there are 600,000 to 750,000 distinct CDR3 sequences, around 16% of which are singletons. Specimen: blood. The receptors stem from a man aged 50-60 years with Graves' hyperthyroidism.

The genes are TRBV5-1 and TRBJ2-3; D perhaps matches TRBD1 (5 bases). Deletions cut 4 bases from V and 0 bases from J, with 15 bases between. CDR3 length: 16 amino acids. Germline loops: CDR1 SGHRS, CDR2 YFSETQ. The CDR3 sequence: CASSPGRGTSTDTQYF. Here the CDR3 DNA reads TGCGCCAGCAGCCCAGGAAGGGGAACTAGCACAGATACGCAGTATTTT.

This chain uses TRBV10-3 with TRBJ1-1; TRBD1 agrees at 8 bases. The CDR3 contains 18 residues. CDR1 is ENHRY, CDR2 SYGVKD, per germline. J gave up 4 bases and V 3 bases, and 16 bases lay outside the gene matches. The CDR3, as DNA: TGTGCCATCAGTGAACCCCTGGACAGGGAAGTCGATACCACTGAAGCTTTCTTT. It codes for CAISEPLDREVDTTEAFF.

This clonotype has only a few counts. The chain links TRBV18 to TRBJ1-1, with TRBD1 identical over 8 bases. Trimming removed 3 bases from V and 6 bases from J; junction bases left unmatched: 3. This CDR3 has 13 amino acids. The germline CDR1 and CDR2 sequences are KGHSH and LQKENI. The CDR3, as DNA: TGTGCCAGCTCACCTCTGGACAGGGCTGAAGCTTTCTTT. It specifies CASSPLDRAEAFF. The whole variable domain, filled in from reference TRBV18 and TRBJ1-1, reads NAGVMQNPRHLVRRRGQEARLRCSPMKGHSHVYWYRQLPEEGLKFMVYLQKENIIDESGMPKERFSAEFPKEGPSILRIQQVVRGDSAAYFCASSPLDRAEAFFGQGTRLTVV.

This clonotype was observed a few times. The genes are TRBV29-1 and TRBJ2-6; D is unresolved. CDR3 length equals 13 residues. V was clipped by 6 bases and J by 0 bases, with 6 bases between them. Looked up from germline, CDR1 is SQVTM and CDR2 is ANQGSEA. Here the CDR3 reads CSVLSSGANVLTF. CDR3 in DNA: TGCAGCGTCCTATCCTCTGGGGCCAACGTCCTGACTTTC.

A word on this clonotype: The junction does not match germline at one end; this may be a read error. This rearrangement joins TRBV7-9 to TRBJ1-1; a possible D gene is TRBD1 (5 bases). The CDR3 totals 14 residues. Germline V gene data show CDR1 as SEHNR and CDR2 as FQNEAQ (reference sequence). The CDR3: CASGLEGLFTEAFF. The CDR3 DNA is TGTGCCAGCGGCTTAGAGGGGTTGTTCACTGAAGCTTTCTTT.

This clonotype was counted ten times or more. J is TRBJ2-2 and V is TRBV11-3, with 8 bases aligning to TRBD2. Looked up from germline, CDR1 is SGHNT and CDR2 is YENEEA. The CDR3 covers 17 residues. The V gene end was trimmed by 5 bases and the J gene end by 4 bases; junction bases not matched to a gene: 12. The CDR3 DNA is TGTGCCAGCAGCCCGCGCGGGGCGGGAGGTCCCACCGGGGAGCTGTTTTTT. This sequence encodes CASSPRGAGGPTGELFF.

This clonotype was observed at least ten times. CDR3 nucleotide sequence: TGTGCCAGCAGTGGACTAGCGGATAGCTCCTACAATGAGCAGTTCTTC. Translating it yields CASSGLADSSYNEQFF. The chain couples TRBV2 to TRBJ2-1; TRBD2 aligns across 9 bases. Germline values: CDR1 SNHLY, CDR2 FYNNEI. The J segment lost 0 bases and the V segment lost 4 bases, leaving 4 bases of the junction unmatched. The CDR3 is made up of 16 amino acids.

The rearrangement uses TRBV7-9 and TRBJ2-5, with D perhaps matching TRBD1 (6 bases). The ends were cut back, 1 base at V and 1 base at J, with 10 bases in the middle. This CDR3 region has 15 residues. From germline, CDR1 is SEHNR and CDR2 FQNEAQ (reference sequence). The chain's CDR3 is CASSLVWDIQETQYF. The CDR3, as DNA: TGTGCCAGCAGCTTAGTCTGGGACATCCAAGAGACCCAGTACTTC.

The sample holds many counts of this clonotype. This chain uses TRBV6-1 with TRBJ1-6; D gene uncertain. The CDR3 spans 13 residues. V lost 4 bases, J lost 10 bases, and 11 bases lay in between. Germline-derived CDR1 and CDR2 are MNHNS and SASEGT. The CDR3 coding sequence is TGTGCCAGCAGTGCTGCGTTTCAGTCACCCCTCCACTTT. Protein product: CASSAAFQSPLHF.

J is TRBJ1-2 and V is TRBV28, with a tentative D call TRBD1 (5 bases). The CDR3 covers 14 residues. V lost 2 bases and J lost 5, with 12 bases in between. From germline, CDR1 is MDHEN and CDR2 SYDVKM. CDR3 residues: CASSLGDSGYGYTF. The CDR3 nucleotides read TGTGCCAGCAGTTTAGGGGACTCAGGGTATGGCTACACCTTC.

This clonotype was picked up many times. CDR3 residues: CASSVRQGLTEAFF. The DNA for the CDR3 is TGTGCCAGCAGTGTCCGACAGGGTCTCACTGAAGCTTTCTTT. The chain has TRBV2 and TRBJ1-1, with 7 bases matching TRBD1. After removal of 4 bases from V and 4 bases from J, the junction contained 6 bases not matched to a gene. Germline-derived CDR1 and CDR2 are SNHLY and FYNNEI. The CDR3 has 14 amino acids.